This T cell receptor (beta chain) was recorded in a study of T cells in Graves' hyperthyroidism and ophthalmopathy. This clonotype was counted many times. The CDR3 consists of 15 residues. Per the germline V gene, CDR1 is SEHNR and CDR2 is FQNEAQ (reference sequence). V lost 4 bases to trimming and J lost 8 bases, with 17 bases between them. Amplified TCR beta CDR3 regions came from RNA transcripts. The HTBI primer set served for first-round RT-PCR of the TCR CDR3. From the multiplex PCR reads, TCRdb called clonotypes with MiXCR, one entry per CDR3 protein. Of around 97,000 distinct CDR3 sequences detected, less than 55% appear once; the ten largest clones hold roughly 26%.

The chain combines TRBV7-9 with TRBJ1-4; no reliable D call. Source material: blood. The TCR sequence derives from a man aged 40-49 years with Graves' hyperthyroidism. The CDR3 DNA sequence: TGTGCCAGCAGCTCCACATCTGCGGGAGCGGAAAAACTGTTTTTT. This translates into CASSSTSAGAEKLFF.